The present entry profiles one T cell receptor beta chain with its context. Its antigen specificity is not known. Mismatch with germline at one junction end may stem from a read error. Receptors were amplified or captured by 5' RACE. A second PCR of roughly 7 to 12 cycles was performed with a sample-barcoded 5' primer and a J-beta primer mix. A template-switch 5' adaptor carrying 12 random nucleotides introduced a unique molecular identifier onto each TCR beta cDNA molecule. Each sample yielded at least 2.5 million CDR3-containing paired-end reads. The Mint cDNA synthesis kit, primed by a TRBC-specific oligonucleotide, was used to synthesize first-strand cDNA from all RNA. Following uracil-DNA glycosylase treatment, a first 18-cycle PCR with universal primers M1SS and BC2_uni_R was performed on all cDNA. The authors' pipeline ran thus. For normalization, 1 million high-quality reads, each with a distinct molecular identifier, were randomly selected from each sample. Instead of being binned into consensus sequences, reads that shared molecular identifiers were thrown out. MiTCR, with a Q25 quality threshold and the strictest error-elimination algorithm, was used for CDR3 identification, clonotype clustering and error correction. A nonparametric unseen species model with Euler transformation was used to estimate a lower bound on total TCR beta diversity. Through fastp at Q25 and MiXCR, TCRdb rebuilt clones from the public reads, retaining in-frame beta chains. All rows with the same CDR3 protein become a single entry with the most common DNA and genes. For this entry, the V and J calls and clone size follow TCRdb and not the study's own pipeline. This sample comprises fewer than 2,000,000 distinct CDR3 sequences, roughly two fifths of them detected only once. The ten largest clones add up to under 30% of the sample.

The data stem from a study of blood T cells in healthy people across ages (dated by TCRdb to about 2015). General notes on the study: In model experiments, template switching captured roughly one uniquely barcoded TCR beta cDNA molecule for every two T cells. To track age-related changes in TCR beta repertoire diversity, the study relied on deep sequencing normalized with unique cDNA molecular identifiers. Donors were grouped into four age groups: young (average 16 years), middle-aged (about 38), aged (around 56) and long-lived (82). To avoid experimental bias, donors of different ages were distributed randomly across sequencing lanes. For two donors (one aged 18 to 30 and one aged 80 or older), the study analyzed two additional independent replicas of 1 million unique cDNA reads from the same blood draw. What the research found in general, with its limitations: Conclusive comparison of naive and antigen-experienced compartments was prevented by the profiling of bulk unsorted PBMCs. Observed TCR beta diversity per million T cells fell roughly linearly with age, and a significant reduction was already apparent by age about 43. There was a strong correlation between observed TCR beta diversity and the percentage of naive T cells measured by flow cytometry. Because donor CMV infection status was unknown, age-related changes in expanded clonotypes were potentially confounded. Compared with the aged group, the long-lived group had more naive CD4+ T cells, fewer expanded clones and increased TCR diversity, a pattern suggesting age selection. Estimates of total diversity based on one million sequenced T cells were regarded as lower bounds and as underestimates.

CDR1 MNHEY and CDR2 SVGAGI are derived from the germline V gene. The CDR3 runs 15 amino acids, cysteine and phenylalanine included. The sequence is cut down to CDR3 DNA, 45 bases in frame from base 1. The donors were 40 or so Caucasian individuals from Russia, aged roughly 6 to 95 years, who were systemically healthy. Around 10 milliliters of peripheral blood were collected from each donor into EDTA-treated Vacutainer tubes. Ficoll-Paque density-gradient centrifugation was used to isolate PBMCs, with at least 6 million obtained per sample. Total RNA, at least 5.5 micrograms per sample, was extracted from PBMCs with Trizol reagent. For every donor, an aliquot of PBMCs went through flow cytometry to measure the percentages of naive CD45RAhigh/CD27high T cells.

The TCR comes from a human donor in good health. Rearrangement joined TRBV6-5 to TRBJ1-2; the D gene is perhaps TRBD1, from 6 matching bases. Source material: blood. The bases read TGCGCCAGCAGTTACTCCAGGGGTACGAGAAATGGCTACACCTTC. Protein translation: CASSYSRGTRNGYTF.